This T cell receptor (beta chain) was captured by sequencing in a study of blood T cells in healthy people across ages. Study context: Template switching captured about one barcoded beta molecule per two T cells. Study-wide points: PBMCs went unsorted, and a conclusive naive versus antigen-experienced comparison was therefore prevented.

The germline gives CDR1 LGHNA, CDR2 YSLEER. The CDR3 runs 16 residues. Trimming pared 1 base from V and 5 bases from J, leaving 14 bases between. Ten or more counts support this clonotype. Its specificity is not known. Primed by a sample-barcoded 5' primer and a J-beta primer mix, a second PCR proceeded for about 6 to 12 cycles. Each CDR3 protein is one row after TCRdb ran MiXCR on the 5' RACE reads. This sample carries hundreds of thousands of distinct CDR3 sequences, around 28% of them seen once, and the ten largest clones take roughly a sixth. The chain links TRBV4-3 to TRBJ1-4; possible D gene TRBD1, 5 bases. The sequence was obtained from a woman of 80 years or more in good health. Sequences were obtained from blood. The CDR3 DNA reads TGCGCCAGCAGCCAAGGACTCAGGGCGTTGAATGAAAAACTGTTTTTT. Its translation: CASSQGLRALNEKLFF.